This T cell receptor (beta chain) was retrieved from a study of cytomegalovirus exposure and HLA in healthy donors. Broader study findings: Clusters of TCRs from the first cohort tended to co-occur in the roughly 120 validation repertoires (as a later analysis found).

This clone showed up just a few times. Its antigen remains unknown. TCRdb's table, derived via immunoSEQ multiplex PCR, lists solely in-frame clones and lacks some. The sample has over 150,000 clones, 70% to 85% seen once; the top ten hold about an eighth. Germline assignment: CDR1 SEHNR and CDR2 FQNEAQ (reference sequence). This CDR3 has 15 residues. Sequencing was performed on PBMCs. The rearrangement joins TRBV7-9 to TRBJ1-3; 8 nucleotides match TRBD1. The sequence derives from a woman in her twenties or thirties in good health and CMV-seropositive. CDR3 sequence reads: CATRTGTLSGNTIYF. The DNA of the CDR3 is TGTGCTACCAGGACAGGGACACTCTCTGGAAACACCATATATTTT. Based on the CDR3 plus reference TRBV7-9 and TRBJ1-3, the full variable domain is DTGVSQNPRHKITKRGQNVTFRCDPISEHNRLYWYRQTLGQGPEFLTYFQNEAQLEKSRLLSDRFSAERPKGSFSTLEIQRTEQGDSAMYLCATRTGTLSGNTIYFGEGSWLTVV.